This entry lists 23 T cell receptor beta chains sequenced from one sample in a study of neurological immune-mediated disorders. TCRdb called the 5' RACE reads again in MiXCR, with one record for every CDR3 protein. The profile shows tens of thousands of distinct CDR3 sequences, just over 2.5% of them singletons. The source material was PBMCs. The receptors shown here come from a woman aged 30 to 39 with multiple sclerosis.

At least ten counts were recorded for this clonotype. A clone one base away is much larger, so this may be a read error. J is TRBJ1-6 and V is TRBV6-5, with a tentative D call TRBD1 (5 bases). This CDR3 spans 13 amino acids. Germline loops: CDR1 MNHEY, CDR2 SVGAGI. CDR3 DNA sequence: TGTGCCAGCAGTTCCGGGGCTAATTCACACCTCCACTTT. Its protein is CASSSGANSHLHF.

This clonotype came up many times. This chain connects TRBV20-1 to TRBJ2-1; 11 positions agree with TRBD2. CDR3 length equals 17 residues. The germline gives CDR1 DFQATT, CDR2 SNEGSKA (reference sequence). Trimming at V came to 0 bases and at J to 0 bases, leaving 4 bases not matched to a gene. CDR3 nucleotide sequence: TGCAGTGCTAGAGATACTAGCGGGAGTACCTCCTACAATGAGCAGTTCTTC. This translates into CSARDTSGSTSYNEQFF.

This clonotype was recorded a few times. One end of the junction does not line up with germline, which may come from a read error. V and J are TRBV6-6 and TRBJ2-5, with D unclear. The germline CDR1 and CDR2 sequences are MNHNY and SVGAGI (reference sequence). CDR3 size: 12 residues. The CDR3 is CDSSRPEETQYF. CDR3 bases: TGTGACAGCAGCAGGCCCGAAGAGACCCAGTACTTC.

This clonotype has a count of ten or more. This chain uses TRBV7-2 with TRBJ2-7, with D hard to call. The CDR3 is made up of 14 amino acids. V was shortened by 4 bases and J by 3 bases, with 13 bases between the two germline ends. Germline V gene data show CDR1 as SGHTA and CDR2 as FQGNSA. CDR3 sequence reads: CASSSFGTGYEQYF. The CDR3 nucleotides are TGTGCCAGCAGCTCGTTTGGCACCGGCTACGAGCAGTACTTC.

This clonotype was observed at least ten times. The CDR3 DNA reads as TGCGCCAGCAGTCGAAATACAGGGGACACCGGGGAGCTGTTTTTT. Translating it yields CASSRNTGDTGELFF. The V gene is TRBV5-1, the J gene TRBJ2-2; 7 bases map to TRBD1. V dropped 5 bases and J dropped 3; count of bases not matched to a gene: 7. Germline loops: CDR1 SGHRS, CDR2 YFSETQ. The CDR3 is 15 amino acids.

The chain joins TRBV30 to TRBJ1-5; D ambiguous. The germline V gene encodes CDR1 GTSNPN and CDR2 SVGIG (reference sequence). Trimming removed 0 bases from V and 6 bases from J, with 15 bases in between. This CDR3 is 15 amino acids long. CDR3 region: CAWSVGLGWGQPQHF. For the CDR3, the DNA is TGTGCCTGGAGTGTTGGATTAGGGTGGGGTCAGCCCCAGCATTTT. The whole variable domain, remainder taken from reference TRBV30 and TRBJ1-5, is SQTIHQWPATLVQPVGSPLSLECTVEGTSNPNLYWYRQAAGRGLQLLFYSVGIGQISSEVPQNLSASRPQDRQFILSSKKLLLSDSGFYLCAWSVGLGWGQPQHFGDGTRLSIL.

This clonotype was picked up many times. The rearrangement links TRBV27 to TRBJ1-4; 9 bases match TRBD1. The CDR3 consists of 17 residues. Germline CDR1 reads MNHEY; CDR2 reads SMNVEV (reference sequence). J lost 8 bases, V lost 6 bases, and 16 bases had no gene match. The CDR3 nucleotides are TGTGCCAGCAGCTCCTACCTCCCGGGACAGGGAGGGGAAAAACTGTTTTTT. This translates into CASSSYLPGQGGEKLFF.

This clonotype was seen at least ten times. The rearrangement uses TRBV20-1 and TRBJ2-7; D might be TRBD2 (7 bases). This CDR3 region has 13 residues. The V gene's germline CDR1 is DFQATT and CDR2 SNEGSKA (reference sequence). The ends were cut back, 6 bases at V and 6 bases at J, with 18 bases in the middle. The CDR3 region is CSAKQGSSGEQYF. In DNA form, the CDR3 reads TGCAGTGCAAAACAGGGATCTAGCGGCGAGCAGTACTTC.

In DNA form, the CDR3 reads TGTGCCACCGGAAACAGGGAGGGGCTGCCGGGTTACAATGAGCAGTTCTTC. Translation gives CATGNREGLPGYNEQFF. V and J are TRBV15 and TRBJ2-1; D may be TRBD2 (7 bases). The CDR3 totals 17 residues. V was shortened by 8 bases and J by 4 bases, with 24 bases between the two germline ends. Germline CDR1 LNHNV, CDR2 YYDKDF (reference sequence). Supplemented by reference TRBV15 and TRBJ2-1, the full variable domain reads DAMVIQNPRYQVTQFGKPVTLSCSQTLNHNVMYWYQQKSSQAPKLLFHYYDKDFNNEADTPDNFQSRRPNTSFCFLDIRSPGLGDTAMYLCATGNREGLPGYNEQFFGPGTRLTVL.

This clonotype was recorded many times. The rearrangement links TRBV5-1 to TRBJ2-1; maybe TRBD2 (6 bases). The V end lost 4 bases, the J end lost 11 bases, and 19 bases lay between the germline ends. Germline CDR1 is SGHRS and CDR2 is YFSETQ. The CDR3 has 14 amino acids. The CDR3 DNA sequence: TGCGCCAGCAGCCCTTTGTCCGGGACTGTCCAGCAGTTCTTC. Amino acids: CASSPLSGTVQQFF.

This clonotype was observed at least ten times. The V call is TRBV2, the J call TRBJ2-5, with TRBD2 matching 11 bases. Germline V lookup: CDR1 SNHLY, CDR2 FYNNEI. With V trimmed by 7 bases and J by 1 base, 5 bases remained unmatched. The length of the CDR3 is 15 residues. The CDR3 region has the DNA TGTGCCAGCAACTTAGCGGGAGGGTCCCAAGAGACCCAGTACTTC. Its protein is CASNLAGGSQETQYF.

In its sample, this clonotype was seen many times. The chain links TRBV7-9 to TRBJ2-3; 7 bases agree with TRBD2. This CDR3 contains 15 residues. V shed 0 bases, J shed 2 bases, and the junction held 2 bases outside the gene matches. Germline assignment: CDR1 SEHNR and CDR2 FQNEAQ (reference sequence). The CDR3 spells CASSLASGVTDTQYF. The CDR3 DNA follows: TGTGCCAGCAGCTTAGCGAGCGGGGTCACAGATACGCAGTATTTT.

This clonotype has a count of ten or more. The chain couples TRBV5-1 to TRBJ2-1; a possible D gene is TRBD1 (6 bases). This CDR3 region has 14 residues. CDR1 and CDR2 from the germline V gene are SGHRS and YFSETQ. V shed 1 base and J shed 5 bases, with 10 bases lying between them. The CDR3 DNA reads TGCGCCAGCAGCTTGTGGACAGCGAACAATGAGCAGTTCTTC. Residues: CASSLWTANNEQFF.

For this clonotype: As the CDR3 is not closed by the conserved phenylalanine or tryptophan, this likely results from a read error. The CDR3 loop reads CSVQAVQETQYN. DNA for the CDR3: TGCAGCGTTCAAGCGGTCCAAGAGACCCAGTACAAC. V and J are TRBV29-1 and TRBJ2-5; tentative D call: TRBD2 (5 bases). The germline gives CDR1 SQVTM, CDR2 ANQGSEA. The CDR3 contains 12 residues. Trimming shortened V by 5 bases and J by 1 base, and 8 bases separated the two germline ends.

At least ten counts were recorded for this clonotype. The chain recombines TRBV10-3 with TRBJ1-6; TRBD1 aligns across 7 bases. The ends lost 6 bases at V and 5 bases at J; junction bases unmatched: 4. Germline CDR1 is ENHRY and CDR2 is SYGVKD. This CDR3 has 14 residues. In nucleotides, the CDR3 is TGTGCCATCAGCCGACAGGGAGATAATTCACCCCTCCACTTT. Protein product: CAISRQGDNSPLHF.

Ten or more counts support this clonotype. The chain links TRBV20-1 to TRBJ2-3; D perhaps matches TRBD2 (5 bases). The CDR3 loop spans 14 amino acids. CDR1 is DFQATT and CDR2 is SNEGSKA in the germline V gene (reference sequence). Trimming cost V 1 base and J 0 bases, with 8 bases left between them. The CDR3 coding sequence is TGCAGTGCTAGAGCAGCGGAAAGCACAGATACGCAGTATTTT. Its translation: CSARAAESTDTQYF.

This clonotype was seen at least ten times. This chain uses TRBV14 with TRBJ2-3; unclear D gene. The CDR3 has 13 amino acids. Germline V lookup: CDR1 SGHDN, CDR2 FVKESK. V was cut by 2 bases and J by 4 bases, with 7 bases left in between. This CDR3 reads CASSQLYSDTQYF. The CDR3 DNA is TGTGCCAGCAGCCAACTTTATTCAGATACGCAGTATTTT.

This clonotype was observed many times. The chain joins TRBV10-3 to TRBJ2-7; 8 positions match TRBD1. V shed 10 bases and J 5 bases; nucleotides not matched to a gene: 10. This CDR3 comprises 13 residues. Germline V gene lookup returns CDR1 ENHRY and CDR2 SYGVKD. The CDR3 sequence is CATGQGDNHEQYF. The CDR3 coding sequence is TGTGCCACCGGACAGGGAGACAACCACGAGCAGTACTTC.

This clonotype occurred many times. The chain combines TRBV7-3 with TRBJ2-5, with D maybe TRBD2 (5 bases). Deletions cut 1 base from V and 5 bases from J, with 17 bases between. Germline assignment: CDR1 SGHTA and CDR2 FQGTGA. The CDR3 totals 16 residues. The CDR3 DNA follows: TGTGCCAGCAGCTTAATCGCGTCAGTGCGCGGGGAGACCCAGTACTTC. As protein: CASSLIASVRGETQYF.

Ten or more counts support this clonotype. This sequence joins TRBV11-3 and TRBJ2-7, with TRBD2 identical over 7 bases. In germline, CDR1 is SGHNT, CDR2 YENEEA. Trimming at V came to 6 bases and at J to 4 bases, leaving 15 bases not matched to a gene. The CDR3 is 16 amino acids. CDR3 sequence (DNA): TGTGCCAGCAGGCAGACGTCGCGGGAGTATGTGTACGAGCAGTACTTC. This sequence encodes CASRQTSREYVYEQYF. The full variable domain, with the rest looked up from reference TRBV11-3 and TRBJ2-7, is EAGVVQSPRYKIIEKKQPVAFWCNPISGHNTLYWYLQNLGQGPELLIRYENEEAVDDSQLPKDRFSAERLKGVDSTLKIQPAELGDSAVYLCASRQTSREYVYEQYFGPGTRLTVT.

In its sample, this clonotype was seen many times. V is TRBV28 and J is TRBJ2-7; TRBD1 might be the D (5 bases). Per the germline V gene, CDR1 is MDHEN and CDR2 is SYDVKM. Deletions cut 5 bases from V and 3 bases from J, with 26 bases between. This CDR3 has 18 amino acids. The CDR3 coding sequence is TGTGCCAGCAGTAACGGGTTATTCCGCCGACAGAAGAACTACGAGCAGTACTTC. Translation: CASSNGLFRRQKNYEQYF.

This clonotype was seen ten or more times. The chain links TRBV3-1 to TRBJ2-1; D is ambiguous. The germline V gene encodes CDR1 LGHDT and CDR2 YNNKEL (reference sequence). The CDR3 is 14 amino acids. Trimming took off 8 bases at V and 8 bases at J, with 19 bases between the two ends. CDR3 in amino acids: CASGGTSSPDEQFF. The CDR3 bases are TGTGCCAGCGGCGGTACGAGCTCCCCCGATGAGCAGTTCTTC.

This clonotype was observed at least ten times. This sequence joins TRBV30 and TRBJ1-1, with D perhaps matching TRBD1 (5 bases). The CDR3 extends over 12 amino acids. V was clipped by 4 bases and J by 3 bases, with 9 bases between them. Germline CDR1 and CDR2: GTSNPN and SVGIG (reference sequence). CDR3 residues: CAWKRGDTEAFF. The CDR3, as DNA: TGTGCCTGGAAGCGGGGGGACACTGAAGCTTTCTTT.